This T cell receptor beta chain came from a study of cytomegalovirus exposure and HLA in healthy donors. This CDR3 is built from 15 residues. CDR1 SGHRS and CDR2 YFSETQ come from the germline V gene. After removal of 2 bases from V and 3 bases from J, the junction contained 1 base not matched to a gene. PCR was performed using 60 Vbeta and 13 Jbeta primers. Data came from immunoSEQ multiplex PCR; TCRdb stores just in-frame clones and leaves some out. The table records approximately 150,000 clones, around four fifths of them present only once. The sequence came from a male donor in good health and CMV-seropositive. The rearrangement uses TRBV5-1 and TRBJ2-1, with 11 positions matching TRBD2. Sequenced input: PBMCs. CDR3 sequence: CASSLTSGGYNEQFF. The CDR3, as DNA: TGCGCCAGCAGCTTAACTAGCGGGGGCTACAATGAGCAGTTCTTC. The full variable domain, with the rest looked up from reference TRBV5-1 and TRBJ2-1, is KAGVTQTPRYLIKTRGQQVTLSCSPISGHRSVSWYQQTPGQGLQFLFEYFSETQRNKGNFPGRFSGRQFSNSRSEMNVSTLELGDSALYLCASSLTSGGYNEQFFGPGTRLTVL.